This paragraph reports one T cell receptor beta chain. Its antigen specificity is not known. No base qualities exist here, and no much larger clone lies one base off it. This sample is drawn from a study of blood T cell repertoires in COVID-19 (TCRdb year 2020). Context from the whole study: Samples from collaborators originated in the United States, Italy and Spain and spanned both the acute and convalescent phases of COVID-19. Nearly every sample came with metadata listing a de-identified subject ID, COVID-19 status, age in years and sex. Where HLA class I and class II types were available, the types were taken from metadata supplied by the sample provider, not from assay-based typing. Samples came from the ongoing ImmuneRACE study (first 160 participants) plus 1,254 subjects from 6 global collaborators. The repertoires were released in a freely available public database intended as a resource for research on the immune response to SARS-CoV-2. Subjects who had been exposed to COVID-19, were actively infected with it, or had recovered from it provided the deeply sampled blood TCRbeta repertoires that made up the dataset. The material from the prospective study consisted of cDNA or gDNA derived from T cells, B-cell-depleted T cells, or PBMCs.

Participants in the prospective study were enrolled through a virtual design, were aged 18 to 89 years, and lived in under 25 United States geographic areas. Cohort assignment in the prospective study relied on participant-reported clinical history from a screening survey and a study questionnaire. ImmuneRACE Cohort 3 recovered participants were defined by two consecutive negative NP/OP PCR tests, healthcare professional clearance, or symptom resolution. Each participant in the prospective study had whole blood, serum and a nasopharyngeal or oropharyngeal swab collected by mobile phlebotomists. Additional blood draws and questionnaires over an approximately 2-month period could optionally be provided by prospective study participants. Before DNA extraction, prospective study blood samples were shipped either frozen or at room temperature. Broader findings and caveats from the paper: The amount of clinical and demographic metadata varied by source and participant and was provided uncurated.

TCRbeta CDR3 regions were amplified from genomic DNA by means of the immunoSEQ Assay, a bias-controlled multiplex PCR. As for the original processing: The number of nucleated cells in each sample was estimated from the amplification of reference gene primers within the assay. To quantify the absolute abundance of each unique TCRbeta CDR3 rearrangement, sequence reads were collapsed and filtered. For each sample, productive Simpson clonality was calculated by taking the square root of Simpson's diversity index across productive rearrangements. TCRdb mirrors the immuneACCESS table, restricted to in-frame sequences. Some clones are absent from its copies; in checked studies, under half trace to an unresolved V gene, and the reason for the others is unknown. For V, J and clone size, that table is used; D and trimming come from the DNA. The sample profile shows 200,000 to 300,000 clones; approximately 90% of them were found once. Approximately 3.7% of the sample lies in the top ten.

The CDR3 numbers 15 residues from cysteine through phenylalanine. Only the CDR3 DNA stays, 45 bases, in frame from base 1. The CDR1 and CDR2 encoded by the germline V gene are SGHRS and YFSETQ. A distance of 12 bases separates the germline ends of V and J, which lose 3 bases and 1 base respectively. Recombination connected TRBV5-1 to TRBJ2-3; possibly the D gene is TRBD2, per 7 matching bases. Input material: PBMCs or T cells enriched from blood (not recorded which). The source of this sequence is a woman in her twenties or thirties who had recovered from COVID-19. The CDR3 loop reads CASSSSGTRTDTQYF. The nucleotides read TGCGCCAGCAGCTCGAGCGGGACACGCACAGATACGCAGTATTTT. With all but the CDR3 taken from the reference TRBV5-1 and TRBJ2-3 genes, the full variable domain is: KAGVTQTPRYLIKTRGQQVTLSCSPISGHRSVSWYQQTPGQGLQFLFEYFSETQRNKGNFPGRFSGRQFSNSRSEMNVSTLELGDSALYLCASSSSGTRTDTQYFGPGTRLTVL.